This TCR beta chain is drawn from a study of OX40 agonist ivuxolimab in advanced cancers. Looking at the study overall: Among those enrolled, mean age was about 63 years (range roughly 23 to 90) and over 70% were male.

Trimming removed 4 bases at V and 5 bases at J, with 15 bases between. Germline values: CDR1 SGHRS, CDR2 YFSETQ. The CDR3 loop spans 14 amino acids. Remarks on this clone: Its antigen is unidentified.

Patients had blood sampled at baseline and again on cycle 4 day 1 and cycle 7 day 1. Study-wide results and limits: Average numbers of expanded clones were greater in CD8+ T cells than in CD4+. Circulating CD4+ and CD8+ T cells showed clonal expansion by week 6 at 0.1 to 3.0 mg/kg.

The method was immunoSEQ multiplex PCR; TCRdb's version includes in-frame clones alone and lacks a portion of them. Of 45,000 to 60,000 clones in the sample, 75% to 85% were seen once. Sequenced here: CD4+ or CD8+ T cells sorted from blood, sampled in a trial of the OX40 agonist ivuxolimab. The clonotype was recovered from an adult with an advanced solid tumor such as melanoma, head and neck, liver or kidney cancer. V is TRBV5-1 and J is TRBJ2-5; tentatively, D is TRBD2 (6 bases). As DNA, the CDR3 is TGCGCCAGCAGCCCCGGGGAGGTACGGGAGACCCAGTACTTC. Translated: CASSPGEVRETQYF. The complete variable domain, with remaining parts taken from reference TRBV5-1 and TRBJ2-5, reads KAGVTQTPRYLIKTRGQQVTLSCSPISGHRSVSWYQQTPGQGLQFLFEYFSETQRNKGNFPGRFSGRQFSNSRSEMNVSTLELGDSALYLCASSPGEVRETQYFGPGTRLLVL.